The 13 T cell receptor beta chains below were found in one sample sequenced in a study of T cells after yellow fever vaccination (dated by TCRdb to the late 2010s). The method was 5' RACE. Sequencing was carried out with an Illumina HiSeq 2500. TCRdb itself trimmed the public reads at Q25 with fastp, ran MiXCR and retained productive beta chains. Each entry merges the rows of one CDR3 protein and shows their most common DNA and genes. The sample table shows approximately 510,000 distinct CDR3 sequences, and less than 25% are seen once. 15% to 20% of the sample belongs to the ten largest clones. This sample's treatment or condition label indicates: live attenuated yellow fever vaccine strain. Source: PBMCs, taken about 20 days after the first yellow fever vaccination. These receptors were taken from a young man who received the YFV17D yellow fever vaccine.

The chain recombines TRBV29-1 with TRBJ2-3, with 7 bases fitting TRBD2. CDR3 length: 11 amino acids. CDR1 and CDR2 from the germline V gene are SQVTM and ANQGSEA. Trimming at V came to 7 bases and at J to 3 bases, leaving 1 base not matched to a gene. Here the CDR3 reads CSGAGTDTQYF. CDR3 nucleotide sequence: TGCAGCGGAGCGGGGACAGATACGCAGTATTTT.

The genes are TRBV3-1 and TRBJ1-2; D is perhaps TRBD1 (5 bases). The CDR3 length is 13 residues. Germline CDR1 reads LGHDT; CDR2 reads YNNKEL (reference sequence). V was cut by 0 bases and J by 10 bases, with 12 bases left in between. CDR3 sequence (DNA): TGTGCCAGCAGCCAAGATGGCGGGGCGAACTACACCTTC. This codes for CASSQDGGANYTF.

This clonotype came up a few times. The V and J genes are TRBV9 and TRBJ2-7; D ambiguous. The CDR3 loop spans 13 amino acids. V lost 0 bases and J 1 base, leaving 5 bases between the germline ends. Germline V lookup: CDR1 SGDLS, CDR2 YYNGEE. CDR3 in DNA: TGTGCCAGCAGCGTAGAGGTATCCTACGAGCAGTACTTC. It specifies CASSVEVSYEQYF.

This clonotype was found a few times. The chain uses TRBV6-2 or TRBV6-3 and TRBJ1-2; D gene unclear. Germline V gene lookup returns CDR1 MNHEY and CDR2 SVGEGT. The CDR3 length is 20 residues. Trimming shortened V by 2 bases and J by 0 bases, and 25 bases separated the two germline ends. The CDR3, as DNA: TGTGCCAGCAGTTACGGTGTTCTTGTGCCTGTCAATCCCTCTAACTATGGCTACACCTTC. Amino acids: CASSYGVLVPVNPSNYGYTF.

A few counts support this clonotype. The chain has TRBV6-1 and TRBJ2-1, with D possibly being TRBD1 (5 bases). Germline CDR1 reads MNHNS; CDR2 reads SASEGT. Trimming stripped 5 bases from V and 1 base from J, with 15 bases between. CDR3 length equals 16 residues. The CDR3 loop is CASSPPRDRSYNEQFF. CDR3 DNA sequence: TGTGCCAGCAGTCCGCCTCGCGACAGATCCTACAATGAGCAGTTCTTC.

The chain links TRBV29-1 to TRBJ1-2; 7 bases align to TRBD1. This CDR3 region has 14 residues. From germline, CDR1 is SQVTM and CDR2 ANQGSEA. Trimming at V came to 3 bases and at J to 0 bases, leaving 4 bases not matched to a gene. This CDR3 is CSVEGDRANYGYTF. The CDR3 nucleotides read TGCAGCGTTGAGGGGGACAGAGCTAACTATGGCTACACCTTC.

This clonotype has a handful of counts. This chain joins TRBV4-3 and TRBJ2-2, with 9 bases that match TRBD1. V was pared by 4 bases and J by 6 bases, with 3 bases of the junction left unmatched. CDR3 size: 14 residues. CDR1 is LGHNA, CDR2 YSLEER, per germline. For the CDR3, the DNA is TGCGCCAGCAGCCGGGGGACAGGGTCCGGGGAGCTGTTTTTT. Its translation: CASSRGTGSGELFF.

In its sample, this clonotype was seen a few times. The V and J genes are TRBV7-8 and TRBJ2-5; 16 bases fit TRBD2. Germline values: CDR1 SGHVS, CDR2 FQNEAQ. The CDR3 is 17 residues long. After removal of 1 base from V and 6 bases from J, the junction contained 5 bases not matched to a gene. CDR3 sequence (DNA): TGTGCCAGCAGCTTAGTAGGGACTAGCGGGGGGGACAAGACCCAGTACTTC. It translates to CASSLVGTSGGDKTQYF. Combining the CDR3 with reference TRBV7-8 and TRBJ2-5 gives the whole variable domain GAGVSQSPRYKVAKRGQDVALRCDPISGHVSLFWYQQALGQGPEFLTYFQNEAQLDKSGLPSDRFFAERPEGSVSTLKIQRTQQEDSAVYLCASSLVGTSGGDKTQYFGPGTRLLVL.

This chain joins TRBV11-1 and TRBJ2-3; tentative D call: TRBD2 (6 bases). CDR3 length: 15 amino acids. V was pared by 5 bases and J by 0 bases, with 12 bases between. The germline CDR1 and CDR2 sequences are SGHAT and FQDESV (reference sequence). DNA of the CDR3: TGTGCCAGCAGCGGAAGCGGGTCGAGCACAGATACGCAGTATTTT. Encoded protein: CASSGSGSSTDTQYF.

This chain links TRBV12-3 or TRBV12-4 with TRBJ2-5; D is uncertain. The CDR3 has 14 amino acids. The germline V and J ends were trimmed by 5 bases and 3 bases, with 13 bases remaining between them. The CDR3 nucleotides are TGTGCCAGCAGTCGCGTGCCCGTAGAAGAGACCCAGTACTTC. It translates to CASSRVPVEETQYF.

The chain recombines TRBV6-1 with TRBJ2-7, with D possibly being TRBD1 or TRBD2 (5 bases each). Trimming shortened V by 6 bases and J by 4 bases, and 19 bases separated the two germline ends. From germline, CDR1 is MNHNS and CDR2 SASEGT. The CDR3 contains 15 residues. CDR3 nucleotides: TGTGCCAGCAGCCCAAACGGGGCTTCACCTTACGAGCAGTACGTC. This codes for CASSPNGASPYEQYV.

The chain is built from TRBV6-1 and TRBJ2-5; unclear D gene. The CDR3 is made up of 14 amino acids. Trimming pared 0 bases from V and 1 base from J, leaving 6 bases between. The germline V gene encodes CDR1 MNHNS and CDR2 SASEGT. For the CDR3, the DNA is TGTGCCAGCAGTGAAGCTAGGCTCCAAGAGACCCAGTACTTC. This encodes CASSEARLQETQYF.

This sequence joins TRBV7-2 and TRBJ1-2, with 11 nucleotides matching TRBD1. J gave up 4 bases and V 2 bases, and 6 bases lay outside the gene matches. The CDR3 is 16 amino acids. Germline CDR1 is SGHTA and CDR2 is FQGNSA. The CDR3 loop reads CASSLYAGTGGYGYTF. As DNA, the CDR3 is TGTGCCAGCAGCTTATACGCCGGGACAGGGGGCTATGGCTACACCTTC.